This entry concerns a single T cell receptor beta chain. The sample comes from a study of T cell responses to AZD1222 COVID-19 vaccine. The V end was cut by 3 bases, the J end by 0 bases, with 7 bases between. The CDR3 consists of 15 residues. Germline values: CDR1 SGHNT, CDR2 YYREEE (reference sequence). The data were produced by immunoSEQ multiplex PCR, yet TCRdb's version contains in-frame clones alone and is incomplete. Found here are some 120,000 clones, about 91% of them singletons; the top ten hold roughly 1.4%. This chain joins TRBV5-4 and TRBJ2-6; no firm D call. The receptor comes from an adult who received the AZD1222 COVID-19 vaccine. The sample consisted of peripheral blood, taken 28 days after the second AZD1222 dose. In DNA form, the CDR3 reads TGTGCCAGCAGCTCGAGGAGCTCTGGGGCCAACGTCCTGACTTTC. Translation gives CASSSRSSGANVLTF.